This T cell receptor beta chain was obtained from a study of T-cell memory formation after mild COVID-19. Study information: Each donor largely had its own TCR clusters.

The authors produced TCR alpha and TCR beta cDNA libraries with sample barcodes and UMIs by 5'RACE using constant-segment primers. One entry per CDR3 protein, called by TCRdb with MiXCR from the 5' RACE reads. Of roughly 130,000 distinct CDR3 sequences listed, more than 15% are singletons. The sequenced sample was PBMCs or a T cell subset sorted from them (not recorded which). The TCR was taken from a man between 18 and 29 years old who had mild COVID-19 (a few samples of this study predate the infection). Cell type and time point are not known.

CDR3 nucleotides: TGTGCCAGCAGTCTGCGCTACGGGACGTATCAAGAGACCCAGTACTTC. This encodes CASSLRYGTYQETQYF. The rearrangement joins TRBV6-2 or TRBV6-3 to TRBJ2-5; TRBD1 or TRBD2 may be the D gene (5 bases each). Per the germline V gene, CDR1 is MNHEY and CDR2 is SVGEGT. Trimming shortened V by 5 bases and J by 2 bases, and 18 bases separated the two germline ends. The CDR3 consists of 16 residues.